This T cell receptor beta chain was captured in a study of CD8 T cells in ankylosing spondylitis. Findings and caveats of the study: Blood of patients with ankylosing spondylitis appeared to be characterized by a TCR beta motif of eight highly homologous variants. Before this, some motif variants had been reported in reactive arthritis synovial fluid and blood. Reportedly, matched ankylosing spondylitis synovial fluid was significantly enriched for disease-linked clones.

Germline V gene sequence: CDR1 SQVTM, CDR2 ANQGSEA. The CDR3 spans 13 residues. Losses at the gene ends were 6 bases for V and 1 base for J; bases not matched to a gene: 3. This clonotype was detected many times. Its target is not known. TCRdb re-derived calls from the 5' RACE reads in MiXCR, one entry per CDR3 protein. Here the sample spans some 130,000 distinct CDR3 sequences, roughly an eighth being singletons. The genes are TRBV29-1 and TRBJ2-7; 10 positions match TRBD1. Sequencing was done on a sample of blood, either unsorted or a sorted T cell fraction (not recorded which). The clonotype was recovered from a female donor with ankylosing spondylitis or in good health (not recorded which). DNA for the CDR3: TGCAGCGTGCCGGGACAGGGGTCCTACGAGCAGTACTTC. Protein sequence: CSVPGQGSYEQYF.